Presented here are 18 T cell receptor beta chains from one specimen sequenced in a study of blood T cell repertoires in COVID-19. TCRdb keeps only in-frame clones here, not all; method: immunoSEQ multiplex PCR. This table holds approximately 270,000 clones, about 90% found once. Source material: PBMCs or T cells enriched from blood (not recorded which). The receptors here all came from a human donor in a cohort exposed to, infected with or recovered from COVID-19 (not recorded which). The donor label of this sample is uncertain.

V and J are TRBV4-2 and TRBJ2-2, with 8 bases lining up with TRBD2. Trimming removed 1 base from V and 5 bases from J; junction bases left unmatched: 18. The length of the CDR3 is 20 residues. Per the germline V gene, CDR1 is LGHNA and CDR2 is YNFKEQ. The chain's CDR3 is CASSQGAAGGAPLGTGELFF. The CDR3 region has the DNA TGTGCCAGCAGCCAAGGTGCCGCGGGGGGTGCACCTCTAGGGACCGGGGAGCTGTTTTTT.

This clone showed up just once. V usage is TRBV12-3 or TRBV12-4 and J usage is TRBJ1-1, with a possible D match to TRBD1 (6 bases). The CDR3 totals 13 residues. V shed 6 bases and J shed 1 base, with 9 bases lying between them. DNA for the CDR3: TGTGCCAGCAGCTCGGACAGGAACACTGAAGCTTTCTTT. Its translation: CASSSDRNTEAFF.

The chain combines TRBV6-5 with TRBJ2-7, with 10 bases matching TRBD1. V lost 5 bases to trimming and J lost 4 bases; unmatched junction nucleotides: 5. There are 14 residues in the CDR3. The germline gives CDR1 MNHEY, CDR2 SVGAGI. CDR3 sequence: CASSPRTGGYEQYF. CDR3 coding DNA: TGTGCCAGCAGTCCCAGGACAGGGGGATACGAGCAGTACTTC.

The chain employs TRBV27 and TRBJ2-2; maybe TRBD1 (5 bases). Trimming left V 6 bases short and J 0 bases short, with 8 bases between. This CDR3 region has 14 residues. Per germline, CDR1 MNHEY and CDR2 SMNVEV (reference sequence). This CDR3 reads CASRETANTGELFF. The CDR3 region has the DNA TGTGCCAGCAGGGAGACAGCGAACACCGGGGAGCTGTTTTTT.

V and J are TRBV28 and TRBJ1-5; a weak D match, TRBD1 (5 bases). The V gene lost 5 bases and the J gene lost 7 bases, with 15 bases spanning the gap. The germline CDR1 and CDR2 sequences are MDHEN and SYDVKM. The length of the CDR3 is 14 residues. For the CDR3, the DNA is TGTGCCAGCAGTCTGGCCAGGGTCCGCCAGCCCCAGCATTTT. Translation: CASSLARVRQPQHF.

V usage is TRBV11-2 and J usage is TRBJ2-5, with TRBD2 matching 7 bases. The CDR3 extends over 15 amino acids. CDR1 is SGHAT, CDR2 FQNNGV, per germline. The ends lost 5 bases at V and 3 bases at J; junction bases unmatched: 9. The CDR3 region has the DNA TGTGCCAGCAGCCCCCCGGGGGGACTTAAAGAGACCCAGTACTTC. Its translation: CASSPPGGLKETQYF.

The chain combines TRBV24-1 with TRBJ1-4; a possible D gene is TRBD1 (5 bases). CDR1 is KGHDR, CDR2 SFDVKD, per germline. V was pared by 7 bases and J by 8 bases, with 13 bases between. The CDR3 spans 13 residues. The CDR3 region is CATSGAGGEKLFF. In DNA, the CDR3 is TGTGCCACCAGCGGGGCAGGAGGGGAAAAACTGTTTTTT.

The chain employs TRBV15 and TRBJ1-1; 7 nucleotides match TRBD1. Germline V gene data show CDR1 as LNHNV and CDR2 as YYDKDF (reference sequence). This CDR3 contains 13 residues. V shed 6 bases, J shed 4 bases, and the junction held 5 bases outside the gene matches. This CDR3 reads CATRLDRATEAFF. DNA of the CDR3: TGTGCCACCAGACTTGACAGGGCCACTGAAGCTTTCTTT.

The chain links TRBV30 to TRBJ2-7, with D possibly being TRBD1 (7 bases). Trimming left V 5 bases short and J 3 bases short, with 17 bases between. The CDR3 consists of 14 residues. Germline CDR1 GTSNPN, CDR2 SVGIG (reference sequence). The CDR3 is CAWGLAGGFYEQYF. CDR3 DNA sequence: TGTGCCTGGGGATTGGCAGGGGGGTTCTACGAGCAGTACTTC.

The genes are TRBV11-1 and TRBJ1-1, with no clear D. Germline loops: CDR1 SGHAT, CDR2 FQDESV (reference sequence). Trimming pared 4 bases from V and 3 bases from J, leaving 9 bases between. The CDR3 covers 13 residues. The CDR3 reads CASSSLLDTEAFF. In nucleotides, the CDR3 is TGTGCCAGCAGCTCTCTTTTAGACACTGAAGCTTTCTTT.

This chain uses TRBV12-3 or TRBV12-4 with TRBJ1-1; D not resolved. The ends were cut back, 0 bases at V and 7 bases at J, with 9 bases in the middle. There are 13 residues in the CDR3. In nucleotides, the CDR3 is TGTGCCAGCAGTTTAGCGGGCGAGATTGAAGCTTTCTTT. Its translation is CASSLAGEIEAFF.

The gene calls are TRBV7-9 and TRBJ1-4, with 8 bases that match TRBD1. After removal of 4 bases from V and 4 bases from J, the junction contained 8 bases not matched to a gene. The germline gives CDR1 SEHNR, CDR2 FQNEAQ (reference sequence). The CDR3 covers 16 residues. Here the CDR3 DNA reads TGTGCCAGCAGCTCCCTCAGGGGGCGGGATAATGAAAAACTGTTTTTT. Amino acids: CASSSLRGRDNEKLFF.

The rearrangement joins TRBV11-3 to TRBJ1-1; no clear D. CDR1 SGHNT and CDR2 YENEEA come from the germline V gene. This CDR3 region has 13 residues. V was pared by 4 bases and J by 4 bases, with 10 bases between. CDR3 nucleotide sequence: TGTGCCAGCAGCTCTCTAGGTGGCACTGAAGCTTTCTTT. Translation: CASSSLGGTEAFF.

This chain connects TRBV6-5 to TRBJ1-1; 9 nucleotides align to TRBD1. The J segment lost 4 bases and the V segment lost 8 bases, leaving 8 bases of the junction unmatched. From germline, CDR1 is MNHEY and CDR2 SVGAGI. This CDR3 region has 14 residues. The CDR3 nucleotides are TGTGCCAGCCTCCGGGACAGGGTAGGCACTGAAGCTTTCTTT. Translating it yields CASLRDRVGTEAFF.

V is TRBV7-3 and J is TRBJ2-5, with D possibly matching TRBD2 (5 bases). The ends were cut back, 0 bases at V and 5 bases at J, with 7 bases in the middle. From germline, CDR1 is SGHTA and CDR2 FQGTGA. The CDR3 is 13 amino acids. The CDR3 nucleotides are TGTGCCAGCAGCTTAACTGGCGGGGAGACCCAGTACTTC. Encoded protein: CASSLTGGETQYF.

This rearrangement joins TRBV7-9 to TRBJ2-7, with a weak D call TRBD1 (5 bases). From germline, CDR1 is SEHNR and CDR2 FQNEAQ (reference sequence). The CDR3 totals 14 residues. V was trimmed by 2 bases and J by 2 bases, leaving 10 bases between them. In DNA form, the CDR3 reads TGTGCCAGCAGCTTAAGGCAGGACACCTACGAGCAGTACTTC. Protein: CASSLRQDTYEQYF.

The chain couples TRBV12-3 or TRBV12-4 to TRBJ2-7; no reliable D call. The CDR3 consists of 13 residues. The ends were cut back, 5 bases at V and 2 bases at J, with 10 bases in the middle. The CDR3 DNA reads TGTGCCAGCAGTGCCATAGTCCCCTACGAGCAGTACTTC. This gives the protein CASSAIVPYEQYF.

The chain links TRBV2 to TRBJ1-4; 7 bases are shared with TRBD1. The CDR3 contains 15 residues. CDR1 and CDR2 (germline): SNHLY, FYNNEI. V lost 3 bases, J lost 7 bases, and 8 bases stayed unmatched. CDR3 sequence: CASSEDRTGSEKLFF. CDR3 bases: TGTGCCAGCAGTGAGGACAGGACGGGAAGTGAAAAACTGTTTTTT.